The text below deals with one T cell receptor (beta chain). These data belong to a study of blood T cell repertoires in COVID-19. About the study: Some COVID-19 samples were acute and others convalescent; all came from the United States, Italy and Spain. T cells, B-cell-depleted T cells, or PBMCs provided the cDNA or gDNA that served as material.

In the authors' workflow: By means of reference gene primer amplification, nucleated cell counts were estimated. Data came from immunoSEQ multiplex PCR; TCRdb stores just in-frame clones and leaves some out. V, J and clone size are those of that table, while D and trimming were read from the DNA. The data show 110,000 to 150,000 clones, 81% seen once. The receptor's source is a human donor in a cohort sampled during active COVID-19. Material: peripheral blood.

CDR3 residues: CASSQGLAAGGWSYEQYF. The CDR3 DNA is TGTGCCAGCAGCCAAGGGCTAGCGGCCGGAGGATGGTCCTACGAGCAGTACTTC. V gene TRBV3-1 (or the pseudogene TRBV3-2) combines with J gene TRBJ2-7, with 7 bases that match TRBD2. CDR1 and CDR2 (germline): LGHDT, YNNKEL (reference sequence). The CDR3 is 18 amino acids. The V segment lost 1 base and the J segment 1 base; nucleotides outside the gene matches: 13.